The 20 T cell receptor beta chains given below trace back to one sample, sequenced in a study of shared clonotypes between healthy human individuals. Libraries were prepared by immunoSEQ multiplex PCR; TCRdb keeps only in-frame clonotypes and omits some of them. The sample holds hundreds of thousands of clones, around nine tenths seen once. Material: memory CD8+ T cells sorted from blood. The sample's subset: CD45RO+ cells pooled with CCR7-negative TemRA cells. Receptor source: a man younger than 35 in good health.

The V call is TRBV4-1, the J call TRBJ2-5; possibly TRBD2 for D (5 bases). Trimming left V 1 base short and J 5 bases short, with 14 bases between. The CDR3 is made up of 15 amino acids. Germline lookup yields CDR1 MGHRA and CDR2 YSYEKL. The CDR3 spells CASSQVVLSGETQYF. CDR3 DNA: TGCGCCAGCAGCCAAGTGGTGCTATCGGGGGAGACCCAGTACTTC.

This rearrangement joins TRBV6-1 to TRBJ2-7; no definite D call. The CDR3 extends over 15 amino acids. The germline V and J ends were trimmed by 1 base and 3 bases, with 13 bases remaining between them. Germline V gives CDR1 MNHNS, CDR2 SASEGT. Here the CDR3 reads CASSEGLSGLYEQYF. The DNA of the CDR3 is TGTGCCAGCAGTGAAGGGCTCAGTGGCCTCTACGAGCAGTACTTC.

The chain employs TRBV4-1 and TRBJ2-2, with 7 nucleotides matching TRBD2. The germline gives CDR1 MGHRA, CDR2 YSYEKL. V lost 4 bases to trimming and J lost 3 bases; unmatched junction nucleotides: 2. The CDR3 totals 14 residues. The CDR3 spells CASSRLAYTGELFF. CDR3 DNA sequence: TGCGCCAGCAGCCGACTAGCCTACACCGGGGAGCTGTTTTTT.

This clone was seen more than once but under ten times. The chain joins TRBV7-9 to TRBJ1-1; TRBD1 might be the D (6 bases). V was cut by 3 bases and J by 3 bases, with 14 bases left in between. The germline V gene encodes CDR1 SEHNR and CDR2 FQNEAQ (reference sequence). This CDR3 has 15 residues. The CDR3 DNA sequence: TGTGCCAGCAGCTTTTCGGGGGGCCCCGACACTGAAGCTTTCTTT. It translates to CASSFSGGPDTEAFF. Variable domain in full (rest from reference TRBV7-9 and TRBJ1-1): DTGVSQNPRHKITKRGQNVTFRCDPISEHNRLYWYRQTLGQGPEFLTYFQNEAQLEKSRLLSDRFSAERPKGSFSTLEIQRTEQGDSAMYLCASSFSGGPDTEAFFGQGTRLTVV.

The V and J genes are TRBV5-1 and TRBJ2-7; 11 bases fit TRBD1. With 4 bases clipped from V and 3 bases from J, the junction kept 12 bases outside the gene matches. This CDR3 has 17 residues. Looked up from germline, CDR1 is SGHRS and CDR2 is YFSETQ. As DNA, the CDR3 is TGCGCCAGCAGCCTAAGGACAGGGGGCTTTTCCCGCTACGAGCAGTACTTC. Its protein is CASSLRTGGFSRYEQYF.

This clone showed up just once. This chain uses TRBV30 with TRBJ1-2; D call uncertain. Per germline, CDR1 GTSNPN and CDR2 SVGIG (reference sequence). The CDR3 is 15 amino acids. V was cut by 5 bases and J by 7 bases, with 23 bases left in between. The chain's CDR3 is CAWGGYPRGNRGYTF. The CDR3 bases are TGTGCCTGGGGTGGGTACCCGAGAGGGAACCGTGGCTACACCTTC.

The chain employs TRBV2 and TRBJ1-4; no definite D call. Germline CDR1 reads SNHLY; CDR2 reads FYNNEI. V was cut by 3 bases and J by 0 bases, with 8 bases left in between. This CDR3 contains 15 residues. CDR3 in amino acids: CASSEDGSTNEKLFF. In DNA, the CDR3 is TGTGCCAGCAGTGAGGACGGGTCAACTAATGAAAAACTGTTTTTT.

The chain has TRBV29-1 and TRBJ2-7; unclear D gene. V gave up 5 bases and J gave up 3 bases, with 14 bases separating them. CDR1 is SQVTM, CDR2 ANQGSEA, per germline. The CDR3 has 13 residues. The CDR3 loop is CSVLPSLSYEQYF. The CDR3, as DNA: TGCAGCGTTTTACCTAGTTTGAGCTACGAGCAGTACTTC.

This clone was picked up a small number of times. V usage is TRBV5-6 and J usage is TRBJ2-7; TRBD1 aligns across 8 bases. The germline V gene has CDR1 SGHDT and CDR2 YYEEEE. This CDR3 region has 14 residues. J lost 6 bases, V lost 2 bases, and 7 bases had no gene match. This chain's CDR3 is CASSLGQGRVEQYF. CDR3 coding DNA: TGTGCCAGCAGCTTAGGACAGGGTCGGGTCGAGCAGTACTTC.

The chain recombines TRBV6-5 with TRBJ1-2; a weak D match, TRBD1 (5 bases). CDR1 and CDR2 from the germline V gene are MNHEY and SVGAGI. Trimming took off 2 bases at V and 10 bases at J, with 17 bases between the two ends. CDR3 size: 14 residues. The CDR3 protein is CASSYETGWGTYTF. CDR3 nucleotide sequence: TGTGCCAGCAGTTACGAGACGGGGTGGGGGACCTACACCTTC.

V and J are TRBV9 and TRBJ2-7; D gene ambiguous. This CDR3 is built from 13 residues. Looked up from germline, CDR1 is SGDLS and CDR2 is YYNGEE. Trimming removed 0 bases at V and 4 bases at J, with 8 bases between. DNA of the CDR3: TGTGCCAGCAGCGTAGATCCCAGTTACGAGCAGTACTTC. Translation: CASSVDPSYEQYF.

The chain employs TRBV7-6 and TRBJ2-7; D tentatively reads TRBD1 or TRBD2 (5 bases each). This CDR3 contains 16 residues. CDR1 SGHVS and CDR2 FNYEAQ come from the germline V gene. Trimming removed 2 bases at V and 0 bases at J, with 14 bases between. CDR3 in amino acids: CASSLLGRVASYEQYF. The CDR3 bases are TGTGCCAGCAGCTTATTGGGGCGGGTGGCCTCCTACGAGCAGTACTTC.

This clone has just one count. The chain recombines TRBV9 with TRBJ2-3; unclear D gene. CDR1 and CDR2 from the germline V gene are SGDLS and YYNGEE. The length of the CDR3 is 15 residues. V lost 3 bases and J lost 4, with 15 bases in between. The CDR3 nucleotides read TGTGCCAGCAGCGCCAGTCCCGATTTCGCAGATACGCAGTATTTT. It yields the protein CASSASPDFADTQYF.

The rearrangement links TRBV4-3 to TRBJ2-7; 8 bases are a match to TRBD1. The CDR3 is made up of 14 amino acids. CDR1 is LGHNA, CDR2 YSLEER, per germline. With V trimmed by 1 base and J by 5 bases, 4 bases remained unmatched. The CDR3 coding sequence is TGCGCCAGCAGCCAAGGGACAGGGTACGACGAGCAGTACTTC. Protein: CASSQGTGYDEQYF.

The chain has TRBV7-9 and TRBJ2-3; the D gene is possibly TRBD2 (5 bases). Per germline, CDR1 SEHNR and CDR2 FQNEAQ (reference sequence). The CDR3 covers 15 residues. V was shortened by 5 bases and J by 2 bases, with 14 bases between the two germline ends. CDR3 residues: CASSGDRDLTDTQYF. As DNA, the CDR3 is TGTGCCAGCAGCGGAGACCGGGATCTCACAGATACGCAGTATTTT.

This chain uses TRBV7-2 with TRBJ2-2; TRBD1 might be the D (5 bases). This CDR3 contains 14 residues. The V gene's germline CDR1 is SGHTA and CDR2 FQGNSA. V lost 3 bases and J lost 5, with 10 bases in between. The CDR3 nucleotides read TGTGCCAGCAGCTTCCGCAGGACAACCGGGGAGCTGTTTTTT. Translation gives CASSFRRTTGELFF.

The chain joins TRBV9 to TRBJ2-5; D is undetermined. CDR3 length equals 15 residues. Looked up from germline, CDR1 is SGDLS and CDR2 is YYNGEE. The V gene lost 0 bases and the J gene lost 3 bases, with 12 bases spanning the gap. In nucleotides, the CDR3 is TGTGCCAGCAGCGTAGGTGGGGTAAGAGAAGAGACCCAGTACTTC. Translating it yields CASSVGGVREETQYF.

This chain connects TRBV27 to TRBJ2-7; 7 bases fit TRBD1. V lost 3 bases and J lost 4; bases outside the gene matches: 9. Looked up from germline, CDR1 is MNHEY and CDR2 is SMNVEV (reference sequence). This CDR3 is built from 15 residues. The CDR3, as DNA: TGTGCCAGCAGTTTTATGAGACAGGGTGGGTACGAGCAGTACTTC. It codes for CASSFMRQGGYEQYF.

CDR3 nucleotide sequence: TGTCCGGCGGGACAGGGGCTCCACGAGCAGTACTTC. Translating gives CPAGQGLHEQYF. The chain carries TRBV19 and TRBJ2-7; 10 nucleotides align to TRBD1. The CDR3 consists of 12 residues. Germline V gives CDR1 LNHDA, CDR2 SQIVND (reference sequence).

For this clone: Just one base apart from a much larger clone, this may be a read error. The rearrangement links TRBV13 to TRBJ2-7; possible D gene TRBD1, 5 bases. The V gene's germline CDR1 is PRHDT and CDR2 FYEKMQ (reference sequence). The ends were cut back, 4 bases at V and 2 bases at J, with 9 bases in the middle. The CDR3 totals 13 residues. In DNA form, the CDR3 reads TGTGCCAGCAGCTCTCAGACAGCCTACGAGCAGTACTTC. The encoded protein is CASSSQTAYEQYF.